This T cell receptor (beta chain) derives from a study of blood T cell repertoires in COVID-19. On the study more broadly: T cells, B-cell-depleted T cells, or PBMCs provided the cDNA or gDNA that served as material.

In the original analysis: Reference gene primer amplification in the assay estimated nucleated cell counts. Profiled with immunoSEQ multiplex PCR; TCRdb holds only in-frame clones, not every one. V, J and clone size are taken as reported in that table, and D and trimming were inferred from the DNA itself. The sample carries under 200,000 clones, around 82% recorded once. Trimming shortened V by 4 bases and J by 0 bases, and 10 bases separated the two germline ends. The CDR3 consists of 15 residues. The germline CDR1 and CDR2 sequences are ENHRY and SYGVKD. Sequenced material: peripheral blood. The chain couples TRBV10-3 to TRBJ1-3; possibly TRBD1 for D (5 bases). The source of this sequence is a man aged 60 to 69 who had recovered from COVID-19. In DNA form, the CDR3 reads TGTGCCATCAGTGGATCGGGGGGCTCTGGAAACACCATATATTTT. Translating gives CAISGSGGSGNTIYF.